A single sample is the source of the 22 T cell receptor beta chains below, sequenced in a study of T-cell memory formation after mild COVID-19. TCRdb called the 5' RACE reads again in MiXCR, with one record for every CDR3 protein. The sample includes fewer than 50,000 distinct CDR3 sequences, approximately 7% of them seen just once. The sequenced sample was PBMCs or a T cell subset sorted from them (not recorded which). These receptors were taken from a man younger than 30 who had mild COVID-19 (a few samples of this study predate the infection). Cell type and time point are not known.

This clonotype was detected a few times. The rearrangement uses TRBV27 and TRBJ1-6; 10 positions agree with TRBD1. The trim removed 5 bases at V and 4 bases at J, leaving 11 bases unmatched. Looked up from germline, CDR1 is MNHEY and CDR2 is SMNVEV (reference sequence). The CDR3 runs to 18 residues. The DNA of the CDR3 is TGTGCCAGCAGTCAGTCACGGGACAGGGGAACTTATAATTCACCCCTCCACTTT. It encodes CASSQSRDRGTYNSPLHF.

Only one count was recorded for this clonotype. V is TRBV9 and J is TRBJ2-3; 11 nucleotides match TRBD2. The CDR3 length is 17 residues. Germline loops: CDR1 SGDLS, CDR2 YYNGEE. Germline trimming cut 0 bases from V and 4 bases from J; bases unmatched to any gene: 7. The CDR3 region has the DNA TGTGCCAGCAGCGTAGCGGGTAGCGGGGGGGCCGCAGATACGCAGTATTTT. Residues: CASSVAGSGGAADTQYF.

J is TRBJ2-2 and V is TRBV24-1, with 8 bases that match TRBD1. With 1 base clipped from V and 7 bases from J, the junction kept 4 bases outside the gene matches. CDR1 and CDR2 (germline): KGHDR, SFDVKD. The CDR3 is made up of 15 amino acids. CDR3 residues: CATSDFGQGVGELFF. In DNA form, the CDR3 reads TGTGCCACCAGTGATTTTGGACAGGGTGTCGGGGAGCTGTTTTTT.

This clonotype appeared many times. The V gene is TRBV5-4, the J gene TRBJ2-3; 8 bases are shared with TRBD2. Germline lookup yields CDR1 SGHNT and CDR2 YYREEE (reference sequence). The length of the CDR3 is 15 residues. J lost 4 bases, V lost 4 bases, and 8 bases had no gene match. CDR3 in DNA: TGTGCCAGCAGCATGGGACTAGGAGGGGCAGATACGCAGTATTTT. Protein sequence: CASSMGLGGADTQYF.

The chain is built from TRBV27 and TRBJ2-7, with no clear D. The CDR3 is made up of 14 amino acids. Looked up from germline, CDR1 is MNHEY and CDR2 is SMNVEV (reference sequence). Trimming removed 6 bases at V and 6 bases at J, with 18 bases between. In DNA form, the CDR3 reads TGTGCCAGCAGCTCGCCAGTGTTTCTAGGCGAGCAGTACTTC. It yields the protein CASSSPVFLGEQYF.

This clonotype appeared many times. The chain combines TRBV5-1 with TRBJ2-1; D gene uncertain. The CDR3 totals 17 residues. The germline CDR1 and CDR2 sequences are SGHRS and YFSETQ. The V gene lost 0 bases and the J gene lost 1 base, with 14 bases spanning the gap. The CDR3 loop reads CASSLGQISTSYNEQFF. The CDR3 coding sequence is TGCGCCAGCAGCTTGGGGCAGATTTCCACATCCTACAATGAGCAGTTCTTC.

The chain uses TRBV11-2 and TRBJ1-1; 8 bases agree with TRBD1. J lost 2 bases, V lost 6 bases, and 8 bases had no gene match. CDR3 length: 15 amino acids. Germline-derived CDR1 and CDR2 are SGHAT and FQNNGV. The DNA for the CDR3 is TGTGCCAGCAGAGGATACGACAGGGGAAACACTGAAGCTTTCTTT. Translation: CASRGYDRGNTEAFF.

Only a few counts were recorded for this clonotype. This sequence joins TRBV6-6 and TRBJ2-7; D gene ambiguous. CDR3 length: 12 amino acids. CDR1 and CDR2 from the germline V gene are MNHNY and SVGAGI (reference sequence). Trimming stripped 3 bases from V and 0 bases from J, with 3 bases between. This CDR3 reads CASSYVSYEQYF. The CDR3 DNA is TGTGCCAGCAGTTATGTCTCCTACGAGCAGTACTTC.

DNA for the CDR3: TGTGCCAGCAGCCAGTCCGGGACCGGAGTAGGAGAGCAGTACTTC. Protein product: CASSQSGTGVGEQYF. The chain employs TRBV3-1 and TRBJ2-7; either TRBD1 or TRBD2 may supply D (5 bases each). This CDR3 has 15 amino acids. V dropped 3 bases and J dropped 7 bases, with 19 bases sitting between them. Germline V CDR1 and CDR2: LGHDT, YNNKEL (reference sequence).

The sample holds a few counts of this clonotype. The gene calls are TRBV9 and TRBJ2-2, with 8 bases fitting TRBD2. Germline trimming cut 2 bases from V and 6 bases from J; bases unmatched to any gene: 6. Germline V gene lookup returns CDR1 SGDLS and CDR2 YYNGEE. The CDR3 is 15 residues long. The DNA for the CDR3 is TGTGCCAGCAGCGTCGGGGGGGCCAACTCCGGGGAGCTGTTTTTT. Its translation: CASSVGGANSGELFF. Complete variable domain (other parts from reference TRBV9 and TRBJ2-2): DSGVTQTPKHLITATGQRVTLRCSPRSGDLSVYWYQQSLDQGLQFLIQYYNGEERAKGNILERFSAQQFPDLHSELNLSSLELGDSALYFCASSVGGANSGELFFGEGSRLTVL.

A few counts support this clonotype. The CDR3 protein is CSARDPWRGDTEAFF. CDR3 in DNA: TGCAGTGCTAGAGATCCCTGGAGAGGGGACACTGAAGCTTTCTTT. V gene TRBV20-1 combines with J gene TRBJ1-1; TRBD1 is a possible D gene (5 bases). CDR1 and CDR2 from the germline V gene are DFQATT and SNEGSKA (reference sequence). The CDR3 totals 15 residues. The ends were cut back, 0 bases at V and 3 bases at J, with 14 bases in the middle.

This rearrangement joins TRBV4-1 to TRBJ1-1; D is perhaps TRBD1 (6 bases). V was clipped by 2 bases and J by 6 bases, with 16 bases between them. Germline CDR1 is MGHRA and CDR2 is YSYEKL. This CDR3 has 15 amino acids. CDR3 in amino acids: CASSQIVQGVPEAFF. As DNA, the CDR3 is TGCGCCAGCAGCCAAATCGTACAGGGTGTACCTGAAGCTTTCTTT.

This clonotype was detected a few times. The CDR3: CASSFRRGDTEAFF. The CDR3 DNA sequence: TGTGCCAGCAGTTTCCGTCGGGGGGACACTGAAGCTTTCTTT. V usage is TRBV6-2 or TRBV6-3 and J usage is TRBJ1-1; possibly TRBD1 for D (5 bases). Trimming took 4 bases from V and 3 from J, leaving 12 bases between them. The CDR3 extends over 14 amino acids. The germline gives CDR1 MNHEY, CDR2 SVGEGT.

This clonotype qualifies as medium-sized (0.01 to 0.1%). This chain joins TRBV7-9 and TRBJ2-5, with D possibly TRBD1 on 6 matching bases. The CDR3 consists of 17 residues. Germline CDR1 and CDR2: SEHNR and FQNEAQ (reference sequence). Trimming removed 3 bases from V and 5 bases from J, with 22 bases in between. The CDR3 sequence: CASSFPRQDPLRETQYF. In DNA form, the CDR3 reads TGTGCCAGCAGCTTTCCGAGACAGGACCCCCTCAGGGAGACCCAGTACTTC.

In this sample, this clonotype turned up a few times. The V and J genes are TRBV6-6 and TRBJ2-6, with D unclear. Germline values: CDR1 MNHNY, CDR2 SVGAGI (reference sequence). The V gene lost 6 bases and the J gene lost 0 bases, with 12 bases spanning the gap. This CDR3 comprises 16 residues. The CDR3 coding sequence is TGTGCCAGCAGCCCATGGGGAAGCTCTGGGGCCAACGTCCTGACTTTC. It specifies CASSPWGSSGANVLTF.

The rearrangement uses TRBV5-8 and TRBJ2-2; possible D gene TRBD2, 5 bases. The CDR3 spans 15 residues. V was clipped by 5 bases and J by 0 bases, with 11 bases between them. Germline-derived CDR1 and CDR2 are SGHTS and YDEGEE. The CDR3 reads CASRRRSTNTGELFF. In nucleotides, the CDR3 is TGTGCCAGCAGACGGAGGAGCACGAACACCGGGGAGCTGTTTTTT.

CDR3 nucleotide sequence: TGTGCCATCAGTGAGCGGCTTGCGGTCTATGGCTACACCTTC. Protein: CAISERLAVYGYTF. The chain carries TRBV10-3 and TRBJ1-2; the D is unclear. CDR3 size: 14 residues. V lost 2 bases, J lost 4 bases, and 11 bases lay in between. Germline V gene data show CDR1 as ENHRY and CDR2 as SYGVKD.

This clonotype was found a few times. V usage is TRBV20-1 and J usage is TRBJ1-5; maybe TRBD1 (5 bases). The CDR3 has 12 amino acids. Germline values: CDR1 DFQATT, CDR2 SNEGSKA (reference sequence). V was pared by 0 bases and J by 7 bases, with 7 bases between. This CDR3 is CSARDREQPQHF. The DNA of the CDR3 is TGCAGTGCTAGAGACAGGGAACAGCCCCAGCATTTT.

This clonotype was seen more than once but under ten times. The V and J genes are TRBV4-2 and TRBJ1-5, with D tentatively TRBD1 (6 bases). This CDR3 region has 15 residues. In germline, CDR1 is LGHNA, CDR2 YNFKEQ. V lost 1 base and J lost 2, with 9 bases in between. The CDR3: CASSQVRGGNQPQHF. The CDR3 DNA reads as TGTGCCAGCAGCCAAGTGAGGGGGGGCAATCAGCCCCAGCATTTT.

The chain combines TRBV7-2 with TRBJ1-1; TRBD1 is a possible D gene (5 bases). The CDR3 consists of 15 residues. Trimming removed 2 bases from V and 2 bases from J, with 12 bases in between. From germline, CDR1 is SGHTA and CDR2 FQGNSA. This CDR3 is CASSLYGGVNTEAFF. DNA for the CDR3: TGTGCCAGCAGCTTATATGGGGGGGTAAACACTGAAGCTTTCTTT.

V usage is TRBV4-3 and J usage is TRBJ1-1, with D unresolved. The CDR3 totals 14 residues. Germline assignment: CDR1 LGHNA and CDR2 YSLEER. Trimming stripped 1 base from V and 5 bases from J, with 11 bases between. DNA of the CDR3: TGCGCCAGCAGCCAAGGGCACCTCCGAACTGAAGCTTTCTTT. Translated: CASSQGHLRTEAFF.

The chain couples TRBV7-8 to TRBJ1-5; D remains ambiguous. Germline lookup yields CDR1 SGHVS and CDR2 FQNEAQ. The CDR3 length is 12 residues. V gave up 8 bases and J gave up 1 base, with 6 bases separating them. CDR3 protein: CASGGSNQPQHF. The CDR3 DNA sequence: TGTGCCAGCGGAGGGAGCAATCAGCCCCAGCATTTT.